A single sample is the source of the 13 T cell receptor beta chains below, sequenced in a study of cytomegalovirus exposure and HLA in healthy donors. 13 Jbeta primers and 60 Vbeta primers were used for the PCR. Libraries were prepared by immunoSEQ multiplex PCR; TCRdb keeps only in-frame clonotypes and omits some of them. Seen here are 160,000 or so clones, over 60% observed once, and the top ten hold around 2.8%. The sequencing input was PBMCs. The receptors were sampled from a woman aged 25-40 years in good health and CMV-seronegative.

Only a few counts were recorded for this clone. The chain has TRBV30 and TRBJ2-1; no reliable D call. V was shortened by 3 bases and J by 0 bases, with 12 bases between the two germline ends. CDR1 GTSNPN and CDR2 SVGIG come from the germline V gene (reference sequence). The CDR3 loop spans 15 amino acids. The CDR3 nucleotides are TGTGCCTGGAGCGACATAATTTTCTCCTACAATGAGCAGTTCTTC. Protein product: CAWSDIIFSYNEQFF.

This clone came up a few times. The chain recombines TRBV13 with TRBJ2-7; possible D gene TRBD2, 6 bases. CDR3 length: 17 residues. Per the germline V gene, CDR1 is PRHDT and CDR2 is FYEKMQ (reference sequence). Trimming stripped 3 bases from V and 0 bases from J, with 18 bases between. Here the CDR3 reads CASSFGWTTNTSYEQYF. The CDR3 DNA is TGTGCCAGCAGCTTCGGCTGGACTACAAATACCTCCTACGAGCAGTACTTC.

The V gene is TRBV7-2, the J gene TRBJ1-1; possibly TRBD1 for D (6 bases). V was cut by 5 bases and J by 2 bases, with 21 bases left in between. The CDR3 has 17 amino acids. Per germline, CDR1 SGHTA and CDR2 FQGNSA. The CDR3 coding sequence is TGTGCCAGCAGCCCGACCTCCGGGACAATGATTAACACTGAAGCTTTCTTT. As protein: CASSPTSGTMINTEAFF. The complete variable domain, with remaining parts taken from reference TRBV7-2 and TRBJ1-1, reads GAGVSQSPSNKVTEKGKDVELRCDPISGHTALYWYRQSLGQGLEFLIYFQGNSAPDKSGLPSDRFSAERTGGSVSTLTIQRTQQEDSAVYLCASSPTSGTMINTEAFFGQGTRLTVV.

The chain has TRBV5-4 and TRBJ2-7, with 11 positions matching TRBD1. J was trimmed by 4 bases and V by 4 bases; bases with no gene match: 7. In germline, CDR1 is SGHNT, CDR2 YYREEE (reference sequence). CDR3 size: 15 residues. CDR3 nucleotides: TGTGCCAGCAGCGTTGGACAGGGGGCGGGTTACGAGCAGTACTTC. Its protein product is CASSVGQGAGYEQYF.

The gene calls are TRBV5-1 and TRBJ2-1; 13 nucleotides line up with TRBD2. Germline V lookup: CDR1 SGHRS, CDR2 YFSETQ. CDR3 size: 18 residues. The J segment lost 6 bases and the V segment lost 0 bases, leaving 9 bases of the junction unmatched. The CDR3: CASSLAGLAGEGVNEQFF. CDR3 sequence (DNA): TGCGCCAGCAGCTTGGCCGGACTAGCGGGAGAGGGGGTCAATGAGCAGTTCTTC.

The chain uses TRBV27 and TRBJ2-1, with D unclear. With 3 bases removed from V and 0 bases from J, the gap between germline ends came to 6 bases. The length of the CDR3 is 14 residues. Germline CDR1 and CDR2: MNHEY and SMNVEV (reference sequence). Here the CDR3 reads CASSFSSSYNEQFF. DNA for the CDR3: TGTGCCAGCAGTTTTTCTAGCTCCTACAATGAGCAGTTCTTC.

The rearrangement uses TRBV16 and TRBJ2-7; 9 bases are a match to TRBD1. CDR3 size: 14 residues. CDR1 is KGHSY and CDR2 is FQNENV in the germline V gene. V shed 1 base, J shed 2 bases, and the junction held 0 bases outside the gene matches. The CDR3 DNA reads as TGTGCCAGCAGCCAATGGACAGGGGCCTACGAGCAGTACTTC. Its protein product is CASSQWTGAYEQYF.

The V call is TRBV4-1, the J call TRBJ2-6; no definite D call. CDR1 is MGHRA and CDR2 is YSYEKL in the germline V gene. The CDR3 has 15 amino acids. V shed 1 base and J shed 4 bases, with 8 bases lying between them. The CDR3 DNA reads as TGCGCCAGCAGCCAAGTGCCAGGAGGGGCCAACGTCCTGACTTTC. Translating gives CASSQVPGGANVLTF.

This chain joins TRBV19 and TRBJ2-1; 10 nucleotides match TRBD2. Germline V CDR1 and CDR2: LNHDA, SQIVND (reference sequence). This CDR3 is 18 amino acids long. The ends lost 1 base at V and 7 bases at J; junction bases unmatched: 13. CDR3 DNA sequence: TGTGCCAGTAGTATAGTGGCAAGTCGGGCTAGCGGGGGTAATGAGCAGTTCTTC. This encodes CASSIVASRASGGNEQFF.

This clone was seen only once. The V and J genes are TRBV7-2 and TRBJ2-7; weak D call: TRBD2 (5 bases). The CDR3 consists of 14 residues. Germline lookup yields CDR1 SGHTA and CDR2 FQGNSA. Trimming took off 1 base at V and 2 bases at J, with 9 bases between the two ends. The CDR3 nucleotides are TGTGCCAGCAGCTTAGGAAGCGGAGCCTACGAGCAGTACTTC. This encodes CASSLGSGAYEQYF. Combining the CDR3 with reference TRBV7-2 and TRBJ2-7 gives the whole variable domain GAGVSQSPSNKVTEKGKDVELRCDPISGHTALYWYRQSLGQGLEFLIYFQGNSAPDKSGLPSDRFSAERTGGSVSTLTIQRTQQEDSAVYLCASSLGSGAYEQYFGPGTRLTVT.

V is TRBV28 and J is TRBJ1-5, with a tentative D call TRBD1 (5 bases). V dropped 6 bases and J dropped 2 bases, with 14 bases sitting between them. Germline V gives CDR1 MDHEN, CDR2 SYDVKM. There are 15 residues in the CDR3. CDR3 bases: TGTGCCAGCAGGGACGGGGGAGGGGGCAATCAGCCCCAGCATTTT. Its protein product is CASRDGGGGNQPQHF.

This clone was seen a handful of times. The chain couples TRBV6-5 to TRBJ1-6, with 9 bases aligning to TRBD1. The germline V gene has CDR1 MNHEY and CDR2 SVGAGI. The trim removed 5 bases at V and 4 bases at J, leaving 3 bases unmatched. CDR3 length: 15 amino acids. Here the CDR3 DNA reads TGTGCCAGCAGTGCTGGGACAGGGTATAATTCACCCCTCCACTTT. Translating it yields CASSAGTGYNSPLHF.

J is TRBJ2-5 and V is TRBV7-9; a possible D gene is TRBD2 (6 bases). With 1 base removed from V and 4 bases from J, the gap between germline ends came to 16 bases. Germline lookup yields CDR1 SEHNR and CDR2 FQNEAQ (reference sequence). This CDR3 contains 16 residues. The CDR3 spells CASSLVAGGQGETQYF. CDR3 coding DNA: TGTGCCAGCAGCTTAGTAGCTGGAGGGCAGGGAGAGACCCAGTACTTC.